This T cell receptor (beta chain) is from a study of regulatory T cells in long-lasting Graves disease. With iRepertoire HTBI primers and Arm-PCR of CDR3 regions, TCR beta libraries were built. One entry per CDR3 protein results from TCRdb running MiXCR on the multiplex PCR reads. The profile covers more than 400,000 distinct CDR3 sequences, with roughly 15% appearing a single time and about 10% taken by the ten largest. V lost 3 bases and J lost 6; bases outside the gene matches: 4. The CDR3 sequence is 15 residues long. Looked up from germline, CDR1 is KGHDR and CDR2 is SFDVKD. This clonotype was found a few times. As for time point: newly diagnosed GD, antithyroid drugs for less than 3 months. Extracted RNA from PBMCs served as the source of the TCR library. These data also formed part of another study, on T cells in Graves' hyperthyroidism and ophthalmopathy.

Sample: peripheral blood mononuclear cells (PBMCs), taken at new diagnosis, from a patient treated with antithyroid drugs. The genes are TRBV24-1 and TRBJ2-6; 7 bases line up with TRBD1. The receptor was derived from a woman under 40 with Graves disease. The CDR3 DNA reads as TGTGCCACCAGTGATCCAGGGGGTATGGCCAACGTCCTGACTTTC. Encoded protein: CATSDPGGMANVLTF.